The present T cell receptor (beta chain) was sequenced within a study of cytomegalovirus exposure and HLA in healthy donors. About the study: HLA-typed donors were the source of about 85 million unique TCRs, which an early data release held.

CDR1 is MNHNS and CDR2 is SASEGT in the germline V gene. The germline V and J ends were trimmed by 6 bases and 2 bases, with 16 bases remaining between them. The CDR3 contains 15 residues. Primers included in the PCR were 60 Vbeta and 13 Jbeta primers. Sequencing used immunoSEQ multiplex PCR; TCRdb keeps in-frame clones, though not all of them. This sample has 250,000 or so clones, with about 93% found just once. The study, taken as a whole, reports: About 87% or about 30% of the time was how often most TCR beta V segments were productive, according to an earlier analysis.

As to this clone: Antigen specificity is unknown. This CDR3 is also generated by other DNA sequences in the sample.

The TCR originated in a girl aged 2-10 years in good health and CMV-seronegative. Sequencing input: PBMCs. V is TRBV6-1 and J is TRBJ1-2; the D gene is possibly TRBD1 (5 bases). In DNA, the CDR3 is TGTGCCAGCAGCGTCAGGGAAACGTCCAACTATGGCTACACCTTC. Protein: CASSVRETSNYGYTF.